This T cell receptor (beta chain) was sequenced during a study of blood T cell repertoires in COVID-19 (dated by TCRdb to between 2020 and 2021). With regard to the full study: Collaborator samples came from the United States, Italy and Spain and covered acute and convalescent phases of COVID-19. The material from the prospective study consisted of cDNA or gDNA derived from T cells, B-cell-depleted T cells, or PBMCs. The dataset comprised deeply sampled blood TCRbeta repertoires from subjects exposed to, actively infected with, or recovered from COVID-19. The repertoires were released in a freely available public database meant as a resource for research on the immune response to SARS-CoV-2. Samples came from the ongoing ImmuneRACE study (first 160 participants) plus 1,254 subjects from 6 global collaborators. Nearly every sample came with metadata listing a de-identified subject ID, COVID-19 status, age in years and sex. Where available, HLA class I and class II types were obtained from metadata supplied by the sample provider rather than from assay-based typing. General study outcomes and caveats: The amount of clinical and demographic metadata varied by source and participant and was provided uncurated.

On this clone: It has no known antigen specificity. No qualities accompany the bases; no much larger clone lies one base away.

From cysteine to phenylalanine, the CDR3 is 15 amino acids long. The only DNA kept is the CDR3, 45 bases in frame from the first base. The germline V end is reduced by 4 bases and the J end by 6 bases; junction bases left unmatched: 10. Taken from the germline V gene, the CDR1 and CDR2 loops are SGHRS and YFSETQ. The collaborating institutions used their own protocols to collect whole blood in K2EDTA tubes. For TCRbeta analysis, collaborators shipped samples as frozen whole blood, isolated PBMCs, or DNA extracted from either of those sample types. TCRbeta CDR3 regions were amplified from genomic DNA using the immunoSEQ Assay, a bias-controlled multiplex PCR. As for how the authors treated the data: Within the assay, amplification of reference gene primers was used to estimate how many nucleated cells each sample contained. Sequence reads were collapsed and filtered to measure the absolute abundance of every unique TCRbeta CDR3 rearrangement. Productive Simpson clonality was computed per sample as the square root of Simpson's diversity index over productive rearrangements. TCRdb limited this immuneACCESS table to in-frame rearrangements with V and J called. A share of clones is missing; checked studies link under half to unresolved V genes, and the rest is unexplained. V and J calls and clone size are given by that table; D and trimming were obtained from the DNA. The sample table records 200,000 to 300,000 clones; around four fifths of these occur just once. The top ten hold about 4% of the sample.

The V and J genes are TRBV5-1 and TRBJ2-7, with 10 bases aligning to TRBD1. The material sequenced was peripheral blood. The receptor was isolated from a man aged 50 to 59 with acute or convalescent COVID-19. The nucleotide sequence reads TGCGCCAGCAGCACGGGACAGGGGCCACTAAGCGAGCAGTACTTC. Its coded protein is CASSTGQGPLSEQYF.